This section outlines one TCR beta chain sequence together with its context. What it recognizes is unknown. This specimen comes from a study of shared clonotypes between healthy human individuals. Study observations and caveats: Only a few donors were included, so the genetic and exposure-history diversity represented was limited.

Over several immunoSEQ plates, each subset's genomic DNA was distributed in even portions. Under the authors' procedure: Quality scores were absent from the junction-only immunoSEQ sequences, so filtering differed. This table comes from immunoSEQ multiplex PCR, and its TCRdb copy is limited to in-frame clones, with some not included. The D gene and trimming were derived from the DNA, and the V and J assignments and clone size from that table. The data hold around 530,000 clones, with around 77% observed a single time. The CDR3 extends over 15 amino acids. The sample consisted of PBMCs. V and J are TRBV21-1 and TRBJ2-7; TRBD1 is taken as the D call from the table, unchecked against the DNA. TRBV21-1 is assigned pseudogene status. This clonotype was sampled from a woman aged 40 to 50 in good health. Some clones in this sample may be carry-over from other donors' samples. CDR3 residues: CASPKEGASSYEQYF. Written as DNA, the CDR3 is TGTGCCAGCCCTAAGGAGGGGGCGAGCTCCTACGAGCAGTACTTC.